One sample yielded the 24 T cell receptor beta chains listed below, sequenced in a study of T cell responses to AZD1222 COVID-19 vaccine. The repertoire was sequenced with immunoSEQ multiplex PCR; TCRdb's copy has only in-frame clones and lacks some. The sample consists of around 120,000 clones, approximately 90% of them appearing once. Sequences were derived from peripheral blood, sampled on day 0 of AZD1222 vaccination. The source is an adult in good health.

This clone was observed a handful of times. The identical CDR3 is also encoded by other nucleotide sequences in the sample. V is TRBV5-1 and J is TRBJ2-1; D not resolved. V shed 0 bases and J shed 5 bases, with 0 bases lying between them. The CDR3 covers 11 residues. Germline CDR1 SGHRS, CDR2 YFSETQ. The CDR3 loop reads CASSLDNEQFF. CDR3 nucleotides: TGCGCCAGCAGCTTGGACAATGAGCAGTTCTTC.

This rearrangement joins TRBV6-5 to TRBJ1-1; the D is unclear. In germline, CDR1 is MNHEY, CDR2 SVGAGI. The germline V and J ends were trimmed by 0 bases and 5 bases, with 10 bases remaining between them. The CDR3 runs 14 residues. CDR3 nucleotides: TGTGCCAGCAGTTACTCGATGTTTCGGACTGAAGCTTTCTTT. Protein: CASSYSMFRTEAFF.

This sequence joins TRBV11-3 and TRBJ2-7, with a tentative D call TRBD1 (6 bases). V lost 5 bases and J lost 6, with 17 bases in between. The CDR3 extends over 14 amino acids. The germline V gene has CDR1 SGHNT and CDR2 YENEEA. CDR3 coding DNA: TGTGCCAGCAGCCCGACAGGTTTGCACTCCGAGCAGTACTTC. This gives the protein CASSPTGLHSEQYF.

In DNA form, the CDR3 reads TGTGCCAGCAGTATTCACGGGATCTCGTCCTACAATGAGCAGTTCTTC. This codes for CASSIHGISSYNEQFF. The chain joins TRBV27 to TRBJ2-1, with D perhaps TRBD2 (5 bases). Germline assignment: CDR1 MNHEY and CDR2 SMNVEV (reference sequence). V was pared by 5 bases and J by 1 base, with 15 bases between. The CDR3 length is 16 residues.

The J gene is TRBJ2-5, the V gene TRBV5-4, with D perhaps TRBD2 (5 bases). In germline, CDR1 is SGHNT, CDR2 YYREEE (reference sequence). The V end was cut by 0 bases, the J end by 0 bases, with 9 bases between. This CDR3 spans 15 amino acids. CDR3 nucleotides: TGTGCCAGCAGCTTGGGCAGCGGCCACCAAGAGACCCAGTACTTC. Its translation: CASSLGSGHQETQYF.

The V and J genes are TRBV6-5 and TRBJ1-6; D unclear. This CDR3 has 13 amino acids. V shed 6 bases and J shed 12 bases, with 15 bases lying between them. The V gene's germline CDR1 is MNHEY and CDR2 SVGAGI. In DNA, the CDR3 is TGTGCCAGCAGGGAGACGGGGTGGGAACCCCTCCACTTT. Its translation is CASRETGWEPLHF.

The CDR3 protein is CASRALRQGSGYTF. The CDR3 DNA follows: TGTGCCAGCAGAGCACTGAGACAGGGGTCAGGCTACACCTTC. V gene TRBV27 combines with J gene TRBJ1-2, with 8 nucleotides matching TRBD1. Per germline, CDR1 MNHEY and CDR2 SMNVEV (reference sequence). This CDR3 is 14 amino acids long. Losses at the gene ends were 6 bases for V and 8 bases for J; bases not matched to a gene: 11.

V and J are TRBV28 and TRBJ2-7; 7 bases align to TRBD2. Trimming took 8 bases from V and 6 from J; bases not matched to a gene: 16. The length of the CDR3 is 15 residues. Per the germline V gene, CDR1 is MDHEN and CDR2 is SYDVKM. The CDR3 loop is CASGRGGRERPEQYF. The CDR3 coding sequence is TGTGCCAGCGGGCGTGGAGGGAGGGAGCGTCCCGAGCAGTACTTC.

The chain couples TRBV11-3 to TRBJ2-3; D not resolved. The germline CDR1 and CDR2 sequences are SGHNT and YENEEA. V lost 0 bases, J lost 5 bases, and 6 bases lay in between. The CDR3 totals 13 residues. The CDR3 loop reads CASSLDHGDTQYF. The CDR3, as DNA: TGTGCCAGCAGCTTAGATCACGGAGATACGCAGTATTTT.

A few counts support this clone. The V call is TRBV28, the J call TRBJ2-1; D may be TRBD1 (6 bases). The CDR3 extends over 15 amino acids. The germline CDR1 and CDR2 sequences are MDHEN and SYDVKM. Trimming took off 3 bases at V and 6 bases at J, with 15 bases between the two ends. CDR3 nucleotide sequence: TGTGCCAGCAGTTTTGGGGGCTTGGCTCTCAATGAGCAGTTCTTC. It encodes CASSFGGLALNEQFF.

The V gene is TRBV3-1 (or the pseudogene TRBV3-2), the J gene TRBJ2-1, with TRBD2 as a possible D gene (6 bases). The V end was cut by 5 bases, the J end by 0 bases, with 20 bases between. This CDR3 region has 18 residues. Germline values: CDR1 LGHDT, CDR2 YNNKEL (reference sequence). The chain's CDR3 is CASSGGRLAMSSYNEQFF. CDR3 in DNA: TGTGCCAGCAGCGGGGGTAGGCTAGCGATGAGCTCCTACAATGAGCAGTTCTTC.

The chain links TRBV7-9 to TRBJ2-7; D might be TRBD1 (5 bases). The CDR3 runs 13 residues. Germline values: CDR1 SEHNR, CDR2 FQNEAQ (reference sequence). V dropped 5 bases and J dropped 3 bases, with 11 bases sitting between them. This CDR3 reads CASSPTQGYEQYF. As DNA, the CDR3 is TGTGCCAGCAGCCCGACCCAGGGCTACGAGCAGTACTTC. Full variable domain (rest looked up from reference TRBV7-9 and TRBJ2-7): DTGVSQNPRHKITKRGQNVTFRCDPISEHNRLYWYRQTLGQGPEFLTYFQNEAQLEKSRLLSDRFSAERPKGSFSTLEIQRTEQGDSAMYLCASSPTQGYEQYFGPGTRLTVT.

The chain combines TRBV2 with TRBJ2-2; D gene uncertain. CDR1 and CDR2 (germline): SNHLY, FYNNEI. The CDR3 contains 13 residues. V lost 5 bases and J 4 bases, leaving 8 bases between the germline ends. The CDR3 spells CASSLDGTGELFF. The CDR3 coding sequence is TGTGCCAGCAGTCTTGACGGCACCGGGGAGCTGTTTTTT. Combining the CDR3 with reference TRBV2 and TRBJ2-2 gives the whole variable domain EPEVTQTPSHQVTQMGQEVILRCVPISNHLYFYWYRQILGQKVEFLVSFYNNEISEKSEIFDDQFSVERPDGSNFTLKIRSTKLEDSAMYFCASSLDGTGELFFGEGSRLTVL.

V gene TRBV6-6 combines with J gene TRBJ2-3; a possible D gene is TRBD1 (5 bases). The V gene lost 6 bases and the J gene lost 0 bases, with 10 bases spanning the gap. Germline loops: CDR1 MNHNY, CDR2 SVGAGI (reference sequence). This CDR3 spans 14 amino acids. CDR3 amino acids: CASRTAASTDTQYF. The CDR3, as DNA: TGTGCCAGCAGGACAGCCGCAAGCACAGATACGCAGTATTTT.

The gene calls are TRBV16 and TRBJ1-5; D remains unclear. The CDR3 sequence is 15 residues long. Trimming left V 2 bases short and J 0 bases short, with 8 bases between. CDR1 and CDR2 (germline): KGHSY, FQNENV. CDR3 coding DNA: TGTGCCAGCAGCCAAGGTGGGAATAGCAATCAGCCCCAGCATTTT. Translation gives CASSQGGNSNQPQHF.

V usage is TRBV6-5 and J usage is TRBJ2-5; TRBD1 is a possible D gene (5 bases). This CDR3 comprises 13 residues. With 4 bases removed from V and 4 bases from J, the gap between germline ends came to 10 bases. CDR1 MNHEY and CDR2 SVGAGI come from the germline V gene. CDR3 in DNA: TGTGCCAGCAGTTCGCAGGGTGGAGAGACCCAGTACTTC. It codes for CASSSQGGETQYF.

This chain connects TRBV28 to TRBJ2-5; 13 bases are shared with TRBD2. Germline V lookup: CDR1 MDHEN, CDR2 SYDVKM. V lost 2 bases to trimming and J lost 1 base; unmatched junction nucleotides: 7. This CDR3 is built from 18 residues. CDR3 protein: CASSLTSGRGASQETQYF. CDR3 coding DNA: TGTGCCAGCAGTTTAACTAGCGGGAGGGGGGCCTCCCAAGAGACCCAGTACTTC.

This clone was seen a single time. The chain couples TRBV2 to TRBJ2-7; D is tentatively TRBD1 or TRBD2 (5 bases each). CDR1 and CDR2 from the germline V gene are SNHLY and FYNNEI. The CDR3 is made up of 12 amino acids. The V and J ends lost 6 bases and 4 bases respectively, with 10 bases between them. CDR3 in amino acids: CASRQEVYEQYF. As DNA, the CDR3 is TGTGCCAGCAGACAGGAGGTTTACGAGCAGTACTTC.

This clone was picked up a small number of times. The chain employs TRBV27 and TRBJ1-1, with unresolved D. Germline V gene data show CDR1 as MNHEY and CDR2 as SMNVEV (reference sequence). This CDR3 is 13 amino acids long. V lost 6 bases and J 1 base, leaving 9 bases between the germline ends. This CDR3 is CASRRRENTEAFF. CDR3 bases: TGTGCCAGCAGAAGACGGGAGAACACTGAAGCTTTCTTT.

The chain uses TRBV11-2 and TRBJ2-5; D is uncertain. The V end lost 6 bases, the J end lost 2 bases, and 16 bases lay between the germline ends. This CDR3 has 15 amino acids. In germline, CDR1 is SGHAT, CDR2 FQNNGV. CDR3 DNA: TGTGCCAGCAGTCCGGCTCGGGCACAGCAAGAGACCCAGTACTTC. This sequence encodes CASSPARAQQETQYF.

The chain combines TRBV5-1 with TRBJ2-1, with 11 positions matching TRBD2. This CDR3 is 15 amino acids long. V was pared by 4 bases and J by 9 bases, with 9 bases of the junction left unmatched. The germline V gene encodes CDR1 SGHRS and CDR2 YFSETQ. The CDR3 protein is CASSTTSGSLGEQFF. The CDR3 bases are TGCGCCAGCAGCACCACTAGCGGGAGTCTGGGTGAGCAGTTCTTC.

Concerning this clone: Mismatch with germline at one junction end may stem from a read error. The CDR3 sequence is CASRQGGGGTGELFF. CDR3 DNA sequence: TGTGCCAGCAGGCAAGGAGGGGGGGGCACCGGGGAGCTGTTTTTT. The chain recombines TRBV3-1 (or the pseudogene TRBV3-2) with TRBJ2-2; the D gene is possibly TRBD2 (7 bases). This CDR3 comprises 15 residues. Germline lookup yields CDR1 LGHDT and CDR2 YNNKEL (reference sequence).

The chain combines TRBV24-1 with TRBJ2-2; tentatively, D is TRBD1 or TRBD2 (7 bases each). This CDR3 comprises 14 residues. The V end was cut by 8 bases, the J end by 4 bases, with 13 bases between. Germline-derived CDR1 and CDR2 are KGHDR and SFDVKD. The CDR3 sequence is CATKAGGGTGELFF. The CDR3 nucleotides read TGTGCCACCAAGGCAGGGGGGGGCACCGGGGAGCTGTTTTTT.

The V call is TRBV18, the J call TRBJ1-2; no clear D. This CDR3 comprises 15 residues. With 3 bases removed from V and 5 bases from J, the gap between germline ends came to 16 bases. The germline V gene encodes CDR1 KGHSH and CDR2 LQKENI. In DNA, the CDR3 is TGTGCCAGCTCACCGCCGTTGGCAGTGCAGTATGGCTACACCTTC. This encodes CASSPPLAVQYGYTF.